The rows below give T cell receptor beta chains drawn from one sample of a study of shared clonotypes between healthy human individuals. The table came from immunoSEQ multiplex PCR; TCRdb's copy has only in-frame clones and leaves some out. The sample includes about 980,000 clones, 76% of them seen just once. Material: memory CD4+ T cells sorted from blood. These receptors originate from a man aged 18 to 30 in good health. Both conserved end residues are part of each CDR3. Part of the rows lack a size; the others show once, few, many or a class for expanded clones.

j_gene,abundance,v_gene,CDR3aa
TRBJ2-7,.,TRBV9,CASSPRLQSYEQYF
TRBJ1-5,.,TRBV7-9,CASSLVRDQPQHF
TRBJ2-3,once,TRBV7-2,CASSLARIRLAGDTDTQYF
TRBJ1-1,.,TRBV15,CATSRDPQVGTEAFF
TRBJ1-2,few,TRBV7-2,CASSKTVYGYTF
TRBJ2-2,.,TRBV19,CASRRVTGELFF
TRBJ2-5,.,TRBV7-3,CASSYQGGQAETQYF
TRBJ2-5,once,TRBV18,CASSPTGKVKDQETQYF
TRBJ2-7,.,TRBV5-4,CASSLEQGANEQYF
TRBJ1-5,.,TRBV4-2,CASSHYPHHWDRNQPQHF
TRBJ2-3,.,TRBV9,CASSVSDRDTQYF
TRBJ2-5,few,TRBV5-1,CASSFLGGTQYF
TRBJ2-3,.,TRBV6-1,CASSGSFSGPTDTQYF
TRBJ1-2,.,TRBV5-4,CASSLDRLNYGYTF
TRBJ1-1,few,TRBV2,CASREVTEAFF
TRBJ2-7,many,TRBV7-2,CASNTGTGPYEQYF
TRBJ1-1,.,TRBV28,CASSLAERNTEAFF
TRBJ2-3,few,TRBV7-3,CASSLRGSGPTDTQYF
TRBJ2-7,.,TRBV27,CASSREGGYEQYF
TRBJ2-2,few,TRBV4-3,CASSLEVVTGELFF
TRBJ2-7,.,TRBV28,CASSVKGTLYEQYF
TRBJ2-1,.,TRBV11-2,CASSSPRSGRGYNEQFF
TRBJ1-5,.,TRBV19,CASTSQGPQHF
TRBJ1-4,.,TRBV2,CASSTNPNEKLFF
TRBJ2-7,.,TRBV29-1,CSVEGDRAYEQYF
TRBJ2-7,.,TRBV27,CASMTQGGSYEQYF
TRBJ1-1,.,TRBV19,CATNGQGATEAFF
TRBJ1-2,.,TRBV5-4,CASSLGREVNGYTF
TRBJ2-7,.,TRBV29-1,CSASDRGFYEQYF
TRBJ2-3,.,TRBV7-9,CASSLSGGGATDTQYF
TRBJ2-3,.,TRBV2,CASRIAGGSTDTQYF
TRBJ2-5,.,TRBV10-1,CASSESTGATQETQYF
TRBJ2-7,.,TRBV5-1,CASSLGGTSYEQYF
TRBJ2-1,.,TRBV29-1,CSVGDRRYNEQFF
TRBJ2-1,.,TRBV2,CASSPLASGNYNEQFF
TRBJ2-7,once,TRBV6-1,CASTRPGRPYEQYF
TRBJ2-7,.,TRBV4-3,CASSHTTGGSRTAEQYF
TRBJ1-1,.,TRBV5-1,CASSLGGNAEAFF
TRBJ2-1,.,TRBV18,CASSPPVTTYNEQFF
TRBJ1-5,.,TRBV28,CASSLGGARDQPQHF